This T cell receptor beta chain was profiled in a study of siplizumab effects on memory and regulatory T cells. Repertoires were generated with immunoSEQ multiplex PCR, while TCRdb's copy carries only in-frame clones and drops some. The table shows 80,000 to 130,000 clones, with more than 90% occurring only once. The germline V gene encodes CDR1 SGHRS and CDR2 YFSETQ. The CDR3 runs to 15 residues. V lost 4 bases and J lost 5, with 17 bases in between. This clone appeared once. Material for sequencing was CD4+ T cells sorted from blood. The chain is built from TRBV5-1 and TRBJ2-3, with D unresolved. The clonotype was recovered from a human donor in good health. Some clones in this sample may be carry-over from other donors' samples. CDR3 sequence: CASSPSRVGKDTQYF. CDR3 DNA sequence: TGCGCCAGCAGCCCGTCCCGGGTGGGGAAAGATACGCAGTATTTT.